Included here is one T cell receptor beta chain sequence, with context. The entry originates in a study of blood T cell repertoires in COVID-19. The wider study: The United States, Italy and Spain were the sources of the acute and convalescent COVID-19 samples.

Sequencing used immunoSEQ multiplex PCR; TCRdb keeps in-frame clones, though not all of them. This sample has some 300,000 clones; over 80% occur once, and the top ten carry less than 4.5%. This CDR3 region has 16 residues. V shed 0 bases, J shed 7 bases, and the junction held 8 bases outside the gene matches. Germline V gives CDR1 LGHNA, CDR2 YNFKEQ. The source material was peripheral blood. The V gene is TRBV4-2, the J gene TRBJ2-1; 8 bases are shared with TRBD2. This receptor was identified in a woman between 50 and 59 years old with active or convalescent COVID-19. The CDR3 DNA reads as TGTGCCAGCAGCCAAGATTTTACTAGCGGAGCTAATGAGCAGTTCTTC. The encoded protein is CASSQDFTSGANEQFF.